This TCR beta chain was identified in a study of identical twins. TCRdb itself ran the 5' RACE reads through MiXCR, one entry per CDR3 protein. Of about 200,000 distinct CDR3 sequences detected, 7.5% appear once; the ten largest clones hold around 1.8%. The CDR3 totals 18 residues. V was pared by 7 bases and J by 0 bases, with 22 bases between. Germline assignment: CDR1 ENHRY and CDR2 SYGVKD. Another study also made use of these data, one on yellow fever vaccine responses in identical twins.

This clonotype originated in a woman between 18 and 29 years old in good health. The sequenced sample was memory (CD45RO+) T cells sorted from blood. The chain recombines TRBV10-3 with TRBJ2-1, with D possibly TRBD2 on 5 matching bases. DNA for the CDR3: TGTGCCATCAAATCTCATCTTAGCGTCAGACCCTCCTACAATGAGCAGTTCTTC. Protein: CAIKSHLSVRPSYNEQFF.